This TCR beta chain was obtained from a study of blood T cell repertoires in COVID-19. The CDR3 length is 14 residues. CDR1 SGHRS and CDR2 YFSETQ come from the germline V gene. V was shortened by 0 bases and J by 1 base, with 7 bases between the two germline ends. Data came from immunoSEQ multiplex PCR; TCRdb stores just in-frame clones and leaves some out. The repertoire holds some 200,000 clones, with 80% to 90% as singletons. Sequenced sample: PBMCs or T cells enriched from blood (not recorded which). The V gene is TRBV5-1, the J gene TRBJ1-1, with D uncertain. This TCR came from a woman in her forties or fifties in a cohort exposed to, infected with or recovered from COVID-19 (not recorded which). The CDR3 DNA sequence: TGCGCCAGCAGCTTGGGAGCATCGAACACTGAAGCTTTCTTT. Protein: CASSLGASNTEAFF.